This T cell receptor (beta chain) was profiled in a study of shared clonotypes between healthy human individuals (dated by TCRdb to the early 2020s). For the study in its entirety: The cohort comprised two women and a few men aged 18 to 49 years. For each donor, CD4 naive and CD4 memory were each run on three plates, CD8 naive on two plates, and CD8 memory on one plate. Blood TCR repertoires of five healthy adults were deeply sequenced to estimate repertoire size and the extent of clonotype sharing between individuals. Different laboratories and diverse techniques were used to prepare libraries and sequence TCR repertoires, to increase sequencing depth and limit assay-specific biases. Between about 0.85 and 9.5 billion PBMCs per donor were obtained by leukapheresis. Here is what the overall study found, with its caveats: Across four donors, around 5% of naive CD4, roughly 3.4% of naive CD8, around 2.5% of memory CD4, and about 0.44% of memory CD8 clonotypes were shared. Compared with non-shared clonotypes, the clonotypes found in all four sorted-subset donors had higher generation probabilities. Pairwise subsampling led to the expectation that sequencing depth would affect the degree of clonotype sharing among donors. Larger estimated clonotype richness was generally found for naive subsets than for memory subsets. Sampling was limited to blood, and TCR repertoires in tissue likely differ from TCR repertoires in blood. The genetic and exposure-history diversity represented was limited by the small number of donors. Incomplete sequencing was indicated by rarefaction of sorted-subset datasets, despite the large sequencing depth.

Healthy HIV-negative adults with no recently reported acute infections or vaccinations were included as donors. Every donor was a Caucasian adult living in Nashville, Tennessee, USA. CD4+ T cells were enriched through magnetic negative selection, after which naive cells were positively selected on CD45RA and the remaining negative fraction served as the memory subset. Blood was obtained by leukapheresis, after which PBMCs were separated by Ficoll-Histopaque density gradient centrifugation and cryopreserved in liquid nitrogen vapor phase. Analytical flow cytometry was used to check the purity and quantity of each magnetically sorted T cell population. Genomic DNA was isolated from each sorted fraction and quantified by UV absorbance on a Nanodrop 2000c. Comment on this clone: No antigen is known for it. No quality values exist for individual bases; no much larger clone is one base distant.

V and J are truncated by 5 bases and 7 bases respectively, leaving an intervening sequence of 9 bases. From the germline V gene (reference sequence), CDR1 is LNHDA and CDR2 is SQIVND. The CDR3, from cysteine to phenylalanine, totals 12 residues. This entry keeps only the CDR3 DNA: 36 bases, framed from base 1. Using the deep immunoSEQ assay, multiplex PCR amplified TCR CDR3 regions from genomic DNA. Extracted genomic DNA from each cell subset was spread evenly across all wells of several immunoSEQ 96-well plates, with each plate serving as a replicate. For sorted subsets, each replicate PCR was loaded with roughly 0.2 ug genomic DNA, equivalent to some 27,000 T cell genomes. The purified libraries were quantified using a Qubit 3.0 fluorometer, sized with a Bioanalyzer 2100, and then quantified again using the KAPA Library Quantification kit. A separate single-read 150-cycle Illumina NextSeq 550 flow cell was used to sequence each immunoSEQ 96-well plate. From the authors' description of their analysis: The immunoSEQ output contained only junctional sequences without quality scores, so filtering could not match that applied to full-length reads. Sequences were annotated with PyIR, a Python wrapper for IgBLAST v1.9, using IMGT germline references to assign V/J genes and CDR3. Reads were filtered out if the reads had weak V/J assignments (E-value above 1e-6), no CDR3, stop codons, out-of-frame junctions, or ambiguous translated residues. A V3J clonotype was defined by an identical inferred V gene, J gene, and CDR3 amino acid sequence. The percentage overlap between two repertoires was calculated by dividing the number of shared unique clonotypes by the size of the smaller repertoire. Richness of each repertoire was evaluated using RTK rarefaction, the Chao1 estimator, and Recon v2.1 estimates of unobserved clonotypes. Generation probabilities for all TCRbeta clonotypes obtained by the gDNA method from a handful of donors were computed using OLGA. TCRdb provides this immuneACCESS table in a form limited to in-frame rearrangements. Some clones are lacking; in checked studies, under half of them reflect an unresolved V gene, and why the rest are absent is not known. For V, J and clone size, that table is used; D and trimming come from the DNA. The sample contains about 1 million clones, 65% to 80% of them found a single time. About 1.5% of the sample belongs to the ten largest clones.

Sequenced: memory CD4+ T cells sorted from blood. The meaning of the sample's cell subset or site label: CD45RA-negative fraction. The sequence links TRBV19 to TRBJ2-1; TRBD2 could be the D gene, as 6 bases match. This receptor was obtained from a man between 18 and 29 years old in good health. The nucleotides are TGTGCCAGTAGTCGCGGGGCGAATGAGCAGTTCTTC. Translation gives CASSRGANEQFF.